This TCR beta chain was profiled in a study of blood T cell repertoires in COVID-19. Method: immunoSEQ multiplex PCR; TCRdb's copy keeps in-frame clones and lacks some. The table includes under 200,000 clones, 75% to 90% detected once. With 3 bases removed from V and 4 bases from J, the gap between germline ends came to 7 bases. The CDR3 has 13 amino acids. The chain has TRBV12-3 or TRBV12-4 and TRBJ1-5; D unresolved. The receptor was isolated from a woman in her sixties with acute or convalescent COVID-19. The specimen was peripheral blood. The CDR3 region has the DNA TGTGCCAGCAGTTTGGAGGCGAATCAGCCCCAGCATTTT. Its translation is CASSLEANQPQHF.